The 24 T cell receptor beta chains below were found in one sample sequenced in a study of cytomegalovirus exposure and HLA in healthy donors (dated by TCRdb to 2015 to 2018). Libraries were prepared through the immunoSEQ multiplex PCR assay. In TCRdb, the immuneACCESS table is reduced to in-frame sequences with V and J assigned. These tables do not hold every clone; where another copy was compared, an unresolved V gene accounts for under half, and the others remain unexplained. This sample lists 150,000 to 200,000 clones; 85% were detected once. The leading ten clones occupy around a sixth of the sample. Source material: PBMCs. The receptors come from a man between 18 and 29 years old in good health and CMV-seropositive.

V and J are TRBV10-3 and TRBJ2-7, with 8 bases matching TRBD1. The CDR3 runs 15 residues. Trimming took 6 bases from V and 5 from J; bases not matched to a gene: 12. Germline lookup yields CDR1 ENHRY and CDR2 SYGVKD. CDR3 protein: CAIRGVDRGSHEQYF. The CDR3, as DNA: TGTGCCATCAGGGGGGTTGACAGGGGTTCCCACGAGCAGTACTTC.

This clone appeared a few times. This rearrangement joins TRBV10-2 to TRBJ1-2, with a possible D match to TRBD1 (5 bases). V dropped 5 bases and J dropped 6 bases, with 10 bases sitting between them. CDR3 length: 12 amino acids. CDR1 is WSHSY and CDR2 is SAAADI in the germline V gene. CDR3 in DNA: TGCGCCAGCAGTACAGGAGCCCATGGCTACACCTTC. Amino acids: CASSTGAHGYTF.

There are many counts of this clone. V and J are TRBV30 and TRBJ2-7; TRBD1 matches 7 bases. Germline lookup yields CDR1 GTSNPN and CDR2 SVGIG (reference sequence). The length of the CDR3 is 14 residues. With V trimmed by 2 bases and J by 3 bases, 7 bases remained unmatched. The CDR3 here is CAWSLMDRNYEQYF. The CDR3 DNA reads TGTGCCTGGAGTCTTATGGACAGGAACTACGAGCAGTACTTC. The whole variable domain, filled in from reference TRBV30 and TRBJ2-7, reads SQTIHQWPATLVQPVGSPLSLECTVEGTSNPNLYWYRQAAGRGLQLLFYSVGIGQISSEVPQNLSASRPQDRQFILSSKKLLLSDSGFYLCAWSLMDRNYEQYFGPGTRLTVT.

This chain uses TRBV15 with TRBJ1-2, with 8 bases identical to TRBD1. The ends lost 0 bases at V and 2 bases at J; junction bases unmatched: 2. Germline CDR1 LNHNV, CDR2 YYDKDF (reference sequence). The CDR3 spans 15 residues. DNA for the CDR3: TGTGCCACCAGCAGAGATGACAGGGGAAACTATGGCTACACCTTC. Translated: CATSRDDRGNYGYTF.

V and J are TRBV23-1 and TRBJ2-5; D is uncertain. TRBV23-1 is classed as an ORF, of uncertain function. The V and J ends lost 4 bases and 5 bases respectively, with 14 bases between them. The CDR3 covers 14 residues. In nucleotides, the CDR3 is TGCGCCAGCAGTCCCCCGGAGTGCGAGGAGACCCAGTACTTC. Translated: CASSPPECEETQYF.

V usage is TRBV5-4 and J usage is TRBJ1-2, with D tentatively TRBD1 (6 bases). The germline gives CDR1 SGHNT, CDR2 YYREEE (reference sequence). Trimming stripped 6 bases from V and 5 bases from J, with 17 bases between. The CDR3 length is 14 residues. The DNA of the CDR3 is TGTGCCAGCACTGACAGGTCCTCGGGATATGGCTACACCTTC. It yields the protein CASTDRSSGYGYTF.

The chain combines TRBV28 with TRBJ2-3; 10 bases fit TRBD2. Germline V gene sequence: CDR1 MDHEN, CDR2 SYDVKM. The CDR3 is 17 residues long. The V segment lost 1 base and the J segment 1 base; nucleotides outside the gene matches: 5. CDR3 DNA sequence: TGTGCCAGCAGTTTATATGGGACTAGCGAGGGCACAGATACGCAGTATTTT. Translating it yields CASSLYGTSEGTDTQYF.

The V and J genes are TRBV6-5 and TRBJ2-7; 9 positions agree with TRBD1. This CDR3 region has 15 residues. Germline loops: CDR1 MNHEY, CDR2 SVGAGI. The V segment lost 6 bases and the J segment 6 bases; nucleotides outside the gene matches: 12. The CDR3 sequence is CASRPQGANLGEQYF. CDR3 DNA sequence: TGTGCCAGCAGACCACAGGGGGCGAACCTGGGCGAGCAGTACTTC.

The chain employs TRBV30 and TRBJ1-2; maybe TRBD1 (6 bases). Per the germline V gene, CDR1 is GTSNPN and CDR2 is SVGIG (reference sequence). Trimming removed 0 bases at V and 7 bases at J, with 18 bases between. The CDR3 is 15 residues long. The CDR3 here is CAWSVSGGRGVGYTF. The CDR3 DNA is TGTGCCTGGAGTGTATCCGGGGGGCGGGGAGTTGGCTACACCTTC.

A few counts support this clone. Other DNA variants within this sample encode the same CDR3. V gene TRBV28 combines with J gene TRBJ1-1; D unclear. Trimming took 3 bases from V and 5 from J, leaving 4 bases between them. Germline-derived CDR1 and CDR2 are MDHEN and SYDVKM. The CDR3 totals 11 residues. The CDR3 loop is CASSFGTEAFF. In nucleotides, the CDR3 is TGTGCCAGCAGTTTCGGTACTGAAGCTTTCTTT.

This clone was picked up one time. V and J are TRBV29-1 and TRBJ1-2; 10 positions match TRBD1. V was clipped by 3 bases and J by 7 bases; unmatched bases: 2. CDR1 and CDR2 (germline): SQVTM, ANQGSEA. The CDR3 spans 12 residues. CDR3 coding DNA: TGCAGCGTTGACCGGGACAGGGGTGGCTACACCTTC. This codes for CSVDRDRGGYTF.

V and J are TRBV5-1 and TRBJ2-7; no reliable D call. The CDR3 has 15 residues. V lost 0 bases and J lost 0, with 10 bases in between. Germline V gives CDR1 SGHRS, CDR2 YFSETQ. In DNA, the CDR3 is TGCGCCAGCAGCTTGGACCCGCTAGACTCCTACGAGCAGTACTTC. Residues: CASSLDPLDSYEQYF.

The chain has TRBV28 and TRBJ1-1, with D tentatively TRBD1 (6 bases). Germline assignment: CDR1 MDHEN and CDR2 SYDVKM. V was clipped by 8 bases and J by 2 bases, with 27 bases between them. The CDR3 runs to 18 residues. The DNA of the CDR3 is TGTGCCAGCGGCCTAGGTGGACAGTGGGGTAAAGGTAACACTGAAGCTTTCTTT. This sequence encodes CASGLGGQWGKGNTEAFF. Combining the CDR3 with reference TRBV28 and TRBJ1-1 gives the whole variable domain DVKVTQSSRYLVKRTGEKVFLECVQDMDHENMFWYRQDPGLGLRLIYFSYDVKMKEKGDIPEGYSVSREKKERFSLILESASTNQTSMYLCASGLGGQWGKGNTEAFFGQGTRLTVV.

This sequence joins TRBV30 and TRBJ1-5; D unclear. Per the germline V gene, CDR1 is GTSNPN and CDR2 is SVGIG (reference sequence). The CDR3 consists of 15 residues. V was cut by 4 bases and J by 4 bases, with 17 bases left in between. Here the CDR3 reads CAWTAPRQLNQPQHF. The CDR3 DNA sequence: TGTGCCTGGACTGCCCCTAGGCAGCTAAATCAGCCCCAGCATTTT.

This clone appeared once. The CDR3 nucleotides are TGCGCCAGCAGCCTAGGGGGGGGGCGCGGGTCCTACGAGCAGTACTTC. This sequence encodes CASSLGGGRGSYEQYF. The chain recombines TRBV4-1 with TRBJ2-7; D is perhaps TRBD2 (7 bases). The germline V gene has CDR1 MGHRA and CDR2 YSYEKL. The CDR3 runs 16 residues. Trimming took off 4 bases at V and 1 base at J, with 17 bases between the two ends.

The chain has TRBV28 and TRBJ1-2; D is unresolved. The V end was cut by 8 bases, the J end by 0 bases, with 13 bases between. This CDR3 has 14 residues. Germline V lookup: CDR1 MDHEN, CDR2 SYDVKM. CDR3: CASRPRLTNYGYTF. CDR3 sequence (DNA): TGTGCCAGCCGACCGCGGTTGACTAACTATGGCTACACCTTC.

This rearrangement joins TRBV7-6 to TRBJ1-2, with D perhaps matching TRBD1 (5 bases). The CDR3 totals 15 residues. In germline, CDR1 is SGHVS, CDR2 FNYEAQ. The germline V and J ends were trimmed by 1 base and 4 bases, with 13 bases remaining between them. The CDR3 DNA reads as TGTGCCAGCAGCTTAGAGGAGGGGCTGACCTATGGCTACACCTTC. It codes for CASSLEEGLTYGYTF. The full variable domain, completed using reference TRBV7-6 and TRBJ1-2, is GAGVSQSPRYKVTKRGQDVALRCDPISGHVSLYWYRQALGQGPEFLTYFNYEAQQDKSGLPNDRFSAERPEGSISTLTIQRTEQRDSAMYRCASSLEEGLTYGYTFGSGTRLTVV.

The CDR3 sequence is CSARGSESFFYEQYF. CDR3 DNA: TGCAGCGCTAGAGGGTCCGAGTCCTTCTTCTACGAGCAGTACTTC. V is TRBV29-1 and J is TRBJ2-7; a weak D match, TRBD2 (5 bases). Germline values: CDR1 SQVTM, CDR2 ANQGSEA. V dropped 7 bases and J dropped 3 bases, with 22 bases sitting between them. This CDR3 spans 15 amino acids.

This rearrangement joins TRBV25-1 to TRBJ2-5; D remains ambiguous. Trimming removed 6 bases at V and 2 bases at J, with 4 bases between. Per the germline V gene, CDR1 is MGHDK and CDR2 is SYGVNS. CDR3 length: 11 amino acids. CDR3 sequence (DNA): TGTGCCAGCAGGACTCAAGAGACCCAGTACTTC. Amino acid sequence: CASRTQETQYF.

CDR3 nucleotide sequence: TGCAGTGCTAGAGTAATAGGCTACACCTTC. This encodes CSARVIGYTF. This chain uses TRBV20-1 with TRBJ1-2; D ambiguous. CDR1 and CDR2 (germline): DFQATT, SNEGSKA (reference sequence). The CDR3 runs 10 residues. V lost 1 base, J lost 8 bases, and 5 bases lay in between.

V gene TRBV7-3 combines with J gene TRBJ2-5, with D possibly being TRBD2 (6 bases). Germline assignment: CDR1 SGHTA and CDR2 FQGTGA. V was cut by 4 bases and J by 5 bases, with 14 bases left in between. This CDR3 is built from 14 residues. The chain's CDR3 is CASSSQGGGETQYF. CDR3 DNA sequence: TGTGCCAGCAGCTCTCAGGGTGGAGGGGAGACCCAGTACTTC.

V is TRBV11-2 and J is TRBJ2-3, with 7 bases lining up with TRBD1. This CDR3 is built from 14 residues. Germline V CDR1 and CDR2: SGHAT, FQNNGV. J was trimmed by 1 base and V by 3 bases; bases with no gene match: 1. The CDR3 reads CASSFDRGTDTQYF. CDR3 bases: TGTGCCAGCAGCTTTGACAGGGGCACAGATACGCAGTATTTT. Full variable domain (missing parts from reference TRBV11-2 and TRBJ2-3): EAGVAQSPRYKIIEKRQSVAFWCNPISGHATLYWYQQILGQGPKLLIQFQNNGVVDDSQLPKDRFSAERLKGVDSTLKIQPAKLEDSAVYLCASSFDRGTDTQYFGPGTRLTVL.

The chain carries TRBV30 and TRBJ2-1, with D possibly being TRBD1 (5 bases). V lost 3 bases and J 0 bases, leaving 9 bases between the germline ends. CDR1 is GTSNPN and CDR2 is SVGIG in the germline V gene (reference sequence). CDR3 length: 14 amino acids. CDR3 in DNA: TGTGCCTGGAGGGCTGACAGCTCCTACAATGAGCAGTTCTTC. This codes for CAWRADSSYNEQFF.

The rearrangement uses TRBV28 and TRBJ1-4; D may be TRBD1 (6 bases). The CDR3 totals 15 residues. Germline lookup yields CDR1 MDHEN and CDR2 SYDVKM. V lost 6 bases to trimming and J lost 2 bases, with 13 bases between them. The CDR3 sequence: CASRPTDRTNEKLFF. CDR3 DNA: TGTGCCAGCAGACCTACCGACAGGACTAATGAAAAACTGTTTTTT.